The entry that follows covers one T cell receptor (beta chain) sequence. The antigen is undetermined. TCRdb independently ran MiXCR on the reads; one entry per CDR3 protein. The sample consists of roughly 500,000 distinct CDR3 sequences, under 55% of them appearing once. The sample belongs to a study of T cell repertoires in cytomegalovirus infection. The germline V gene encodes CDR1 SGHTA and CDR2 FQGNSA. The CDR3 extends over 18 amino acids. V lost 0 bases and J lost 2, with 17 bases in between. Study results and limitations: Summed public TCR beta family frequency identified CMV carriers bearing the relevant HLA. Predominance within the ex vivo response was attributable to HLA-C-restricted CMV-specific TCR beta clonotypes.

The sequence was obtained from a human donor in good health (CMV status not recorded). Some clones in this sample may be carry-over from other donors' samples. This chain uses TRBV7-2 with TRBJ2-1; TRBD2 might be the D (5 bases). The specimen was cultured PBMCs, collected from culture after CMV antigen stimulation. The CDR3 coding sequence is TGTGCCAGCAGCTTAGCCACGGAGTCGGGGATCCCCTACAATGAGCAGTTCTTC. This sequence encodes CASSLATESGIPYNEQFF.